Listed below are T cell receptor beta chains from one sample, sequenced in a study of Graves' ophthalmopathy and Graves' hyperthyroidism. MiXCR was run by TCRdb on the multiplex PCR reads, yielding one entry per CDR3 protein. The data hold some 750,000 distinct CDR3 sequences, with 40% observed a single time. Material for sequencing was peripheral blood. Receptor source: an adult man with Graves' ophthalmopathy. Both conserved end residues are part of each CDR3.

V: TRBV25-1
J: TRBJ2-3
CDR3: CASSEVRGAADTQYF

V: TRBV7-9
J: TRBJ1-2
CDR3: CASNPPGIYGYTF

V: TRBV3-1
J: TRBJ2-5
CDR3: CASSFRTGEIETQYF

V: TRBV5-1
J: TRBJ1-1
CDR3: CASSLGGARATEAFF

V: TRBV20-1
J: TRBJ1-2
CDR3: CSAKVNYGYTF

V: TRBV7-6
J: TRBJ2-5
CDR3: CASSPITGLAGQETQYF

V: TRBV11-2
J: TRBJ1-2
CDR3: CASSLWKYTVGYTF

V: TRBV25-1
J: TRBJ1-1
CDR3: CASSGAGRMNTEAFF

V: TRBV10-3
J: TRBJ1-1
CDR3: CAIGGDRNTEAFF

V: TRBV7-9
J: TRBJ1-4
CDR3: CASSPLTGGEKLFF

V: TRBV7-9
J: TRBJ1-4
CDR3: CASSLGSRGKGEKLFF

V: TRBV6-6
J: TRBJ2-7
CDR3: CASRDDGNEQYF

V: TRBV10-3
J: TRBJ2-6
CDR3: CAISEGTGRSGANVLTF

V: TRBV10-3
J: TRBJ2-5
CDR3: CAISERDTETQYF

V: TRBV6-5
J: TRBJ2-7
CDR3: CASSFTQQGARYEQYF

V: TRBV2
J: TRBJ1-2
CDR3: CASSENWVDGYTF

V: TRBV12-3/TRBV12-4
J: TRBJ2-5
CDR3: CASSFPAGGGQETQYF

V: TRBV9
J: TRBJ1-2
CDR3: CASSEYLESSYGYTF

V: TRBV2
J: TRBJ1-1
CDR3: CASSRGSGTEAFF

V: TRBV7-2
J: TRBJ1-1
CDR3: CASSLARSGSGSEAFF

V: TRBV2
J: TRBJ2-5
CDR3: CASSERRGETQYF

V: TRBV24-1
J: TRBJ2-7
CDR3: CATSEQGYEQYF

V: TRBV20-1
J: TRBJ1-5
CDR3: CSAGTDSNQPQHF